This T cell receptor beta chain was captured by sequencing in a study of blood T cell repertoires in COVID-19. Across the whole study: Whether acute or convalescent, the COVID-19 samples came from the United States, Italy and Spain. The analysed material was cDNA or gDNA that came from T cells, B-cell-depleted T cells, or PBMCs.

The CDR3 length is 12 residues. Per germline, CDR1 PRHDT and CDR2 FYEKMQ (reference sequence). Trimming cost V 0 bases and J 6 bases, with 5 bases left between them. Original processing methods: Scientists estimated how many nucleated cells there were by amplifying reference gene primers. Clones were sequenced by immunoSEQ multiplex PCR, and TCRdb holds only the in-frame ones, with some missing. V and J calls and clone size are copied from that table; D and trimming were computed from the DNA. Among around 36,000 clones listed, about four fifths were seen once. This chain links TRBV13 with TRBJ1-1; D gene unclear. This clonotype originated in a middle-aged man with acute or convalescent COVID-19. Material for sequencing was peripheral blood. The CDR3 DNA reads TGTGCCAGCAGCTTAGGTATAGCTGAAGCTTTCTTT. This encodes CASSLGIAEAFF.